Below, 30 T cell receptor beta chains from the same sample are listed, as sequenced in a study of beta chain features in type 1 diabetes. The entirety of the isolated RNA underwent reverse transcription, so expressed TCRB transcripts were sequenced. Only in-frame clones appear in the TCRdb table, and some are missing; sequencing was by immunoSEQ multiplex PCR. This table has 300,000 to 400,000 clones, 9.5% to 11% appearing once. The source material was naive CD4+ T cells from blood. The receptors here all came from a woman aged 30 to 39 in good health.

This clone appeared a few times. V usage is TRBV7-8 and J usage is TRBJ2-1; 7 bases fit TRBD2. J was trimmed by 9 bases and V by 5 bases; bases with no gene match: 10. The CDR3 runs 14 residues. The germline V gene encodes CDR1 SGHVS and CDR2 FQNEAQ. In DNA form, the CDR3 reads TGTGCCAGCAGCCAACCAGGGACTAACGGTGAGCAGTTCTTC. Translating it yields CASSQPGTNGEQFF.

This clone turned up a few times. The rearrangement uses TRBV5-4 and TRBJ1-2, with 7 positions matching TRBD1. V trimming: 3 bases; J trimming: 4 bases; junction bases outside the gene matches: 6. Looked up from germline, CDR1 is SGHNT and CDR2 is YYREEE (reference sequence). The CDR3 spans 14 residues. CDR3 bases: TGTGCCAGCAGCTGGGACAGTTTTATCTATGGCTACACCTTC. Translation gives CASSWDSFIYGYTF.

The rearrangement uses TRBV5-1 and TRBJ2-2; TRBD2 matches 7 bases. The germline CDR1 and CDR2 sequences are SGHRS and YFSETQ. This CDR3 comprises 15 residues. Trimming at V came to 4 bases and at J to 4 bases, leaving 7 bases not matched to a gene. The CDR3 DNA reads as TGCGCCAGCAGCCCAAGCGGGATTAGCACCGGGGAGCTGTTTTTT. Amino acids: CASSPSGISTGELFF.

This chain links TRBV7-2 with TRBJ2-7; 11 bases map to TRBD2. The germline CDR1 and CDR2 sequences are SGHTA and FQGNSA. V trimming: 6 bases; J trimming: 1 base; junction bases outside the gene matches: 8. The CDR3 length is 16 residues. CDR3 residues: CASRVAGGGRSYEQYF. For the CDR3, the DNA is TGTGCCAGCAGGGTAGCGGGAGGGGGTAGGTCCTACGAGCAGTACTTC.

CDR3 region: CASSPTPAGGSPYEQYF. CDR3 DNA sequence: TGTGCCAGCAGCCCCACCCCCGCGGGAGGGAGCCCCTACGAGCAGTACTTC. The gene calls are TRBV7-2 and TRBJ2-7, with 9 bases identical to TRBD2. This CDR3 is built from 17 residues. CDR1 and CDR2 (germline): SGHTA, FQGNSA. The junction had 13 bases not matched to a gene; V was cut back by 5 bases and J by 2 bases. Full variable domain (missing parts from reference TRBV7-2 and TRBJ2-7): GAGVSQSPSNKVTEKGKDVELRCDPISGHTALYWYRQSLGQGLEFLIYFQGNSAPDKSGLPSDRFSAERTGGSVSTLTIQRTQQEDSAVYLCASSPTPAGGSPYEQYFGPGTRLTVT.

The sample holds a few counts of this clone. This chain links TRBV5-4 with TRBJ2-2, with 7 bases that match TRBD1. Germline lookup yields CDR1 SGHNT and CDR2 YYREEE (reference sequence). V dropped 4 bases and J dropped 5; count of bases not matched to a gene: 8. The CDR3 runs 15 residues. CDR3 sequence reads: CASSASGQLTGELFF. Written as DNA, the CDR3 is TGTGCCAGCAGCGCATCGGGACAGCTTACCGGGGAGCTGTTTTTT.

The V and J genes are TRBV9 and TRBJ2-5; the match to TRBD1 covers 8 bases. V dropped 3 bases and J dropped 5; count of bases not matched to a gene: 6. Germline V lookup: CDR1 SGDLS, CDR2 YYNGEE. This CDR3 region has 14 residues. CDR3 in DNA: TGTGCCAGCAGCGCCGACAGGGGATCCGAGACCCAGTACTTC. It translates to CASSADRGSETQYF.

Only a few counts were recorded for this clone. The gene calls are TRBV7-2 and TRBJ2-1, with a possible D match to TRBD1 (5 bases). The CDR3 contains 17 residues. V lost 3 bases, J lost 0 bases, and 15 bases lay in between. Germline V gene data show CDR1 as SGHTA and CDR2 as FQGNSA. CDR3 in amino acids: CASSFGARPSSYNEQFF. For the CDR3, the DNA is TGTGCCAGCAGCTTTGGGGCGCGGCCTAGCTCCTACAATGAGCAGTTCTTC. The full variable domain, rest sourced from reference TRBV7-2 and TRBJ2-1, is GAGVSQSPSNKVTEKGKDVELRCDPISGHTALYWYRQSLGQGLEFLIYFQGNSAPDKSGLPSDRFSAERTGGSVSTLTIQRTQQEDSAVYLCASSFGARPSSYNEQFFGPGTRLTVL.

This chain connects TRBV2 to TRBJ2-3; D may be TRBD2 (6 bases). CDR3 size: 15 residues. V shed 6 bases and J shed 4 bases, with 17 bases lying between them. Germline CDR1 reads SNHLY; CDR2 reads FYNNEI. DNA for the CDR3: TGTGCCAGCAGCGCGGGACTTTCACAGGCAGATACGCAGTATTTT. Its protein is CASSAGLSQADTQYF.

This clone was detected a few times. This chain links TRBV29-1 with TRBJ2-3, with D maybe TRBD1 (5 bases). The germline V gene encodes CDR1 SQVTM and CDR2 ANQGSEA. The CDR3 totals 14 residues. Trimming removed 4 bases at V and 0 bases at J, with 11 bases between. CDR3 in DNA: TGCAGCGTTGTGACAGTTTCTAGCACAGATACGCAGTATTTT. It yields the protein CSVVTVSSTDTQYF.

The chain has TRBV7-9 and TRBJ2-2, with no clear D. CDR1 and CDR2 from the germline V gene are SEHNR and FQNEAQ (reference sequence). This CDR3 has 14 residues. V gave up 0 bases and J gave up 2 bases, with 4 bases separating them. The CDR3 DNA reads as TGTGCCAGCAGCTTAGCCAGTAACACCGGGGAGCTGTTTTTT. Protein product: CASSLASNTGELFF.

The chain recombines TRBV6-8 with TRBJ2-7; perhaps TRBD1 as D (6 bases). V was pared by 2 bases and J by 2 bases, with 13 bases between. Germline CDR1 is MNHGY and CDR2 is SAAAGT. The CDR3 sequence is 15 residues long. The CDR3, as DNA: TGTGCCAGCAGTTACAGGACAGATGAGACCTACGAGCAGTACTTC. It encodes CASSYRTDETYEQYF.

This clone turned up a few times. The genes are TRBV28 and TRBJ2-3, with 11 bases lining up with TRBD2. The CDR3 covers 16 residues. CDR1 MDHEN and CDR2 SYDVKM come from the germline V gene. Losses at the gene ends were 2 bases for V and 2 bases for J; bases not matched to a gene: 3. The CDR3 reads CASSLRLAGPTDTQYF. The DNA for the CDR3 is TGTGCCAGCAGTTTAAGACTAGCGGGACCCACAGATACGCAGTATTTT.

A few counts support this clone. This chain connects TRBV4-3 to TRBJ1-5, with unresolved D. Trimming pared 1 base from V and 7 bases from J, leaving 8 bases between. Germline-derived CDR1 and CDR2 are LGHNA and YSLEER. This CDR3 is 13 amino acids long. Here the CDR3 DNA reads TGCGCCAGCAGCCAAGCAAACTCCCAGCCCCAGCATTTT. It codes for CASSQANSQPQHF.

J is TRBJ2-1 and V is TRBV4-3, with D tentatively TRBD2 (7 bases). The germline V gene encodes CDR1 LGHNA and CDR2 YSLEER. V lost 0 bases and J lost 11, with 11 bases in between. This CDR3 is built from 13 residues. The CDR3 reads CASSQDRGAKQFF. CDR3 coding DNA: TGCGCCAGCAGCCAAGATCGGGGGGCAAAGCAGTTCTTC.

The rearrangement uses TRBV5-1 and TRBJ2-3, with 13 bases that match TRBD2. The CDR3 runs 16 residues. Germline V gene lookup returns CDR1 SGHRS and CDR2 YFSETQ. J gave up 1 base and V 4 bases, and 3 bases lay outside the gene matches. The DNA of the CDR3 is TGCGCCAGCAGCGTAGGGACTAGCGGGGGCACAGATACGCAGTATTTT. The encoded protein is CASSVGTSGGTDTQYF. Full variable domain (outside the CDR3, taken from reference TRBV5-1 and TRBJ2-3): KAGVTQTPRYLIKTRGQQVTLSCSPISGHRSVSWYQQTPGQGLQFLFEYFSETQRNKGNFPGRFSGRQFSNSRSEMNVSTLELGDSALYLCASSVGTSGGTDTQYFGPGTRLTVL.

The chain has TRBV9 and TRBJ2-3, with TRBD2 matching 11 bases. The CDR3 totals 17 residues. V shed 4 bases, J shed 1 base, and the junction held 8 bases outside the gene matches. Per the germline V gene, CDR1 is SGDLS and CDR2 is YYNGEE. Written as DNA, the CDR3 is TGTGCCAGCAGCCCCGCTCCGACTAGCGGGGGCACAGATACGCAGTATTTT. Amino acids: CASSPAPTSGGTDTQYF. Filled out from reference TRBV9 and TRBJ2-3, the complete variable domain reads DSGVTQTPKHLITATGQRVTLRCSPRSGDLSVYWYQQSLDQGLQFLIQYYNGEERAKGNILERFSAQQFPDLHSELNLSSLELGDSALYFCASSPAPTSGGTDTQYFGPGTRLTVL.

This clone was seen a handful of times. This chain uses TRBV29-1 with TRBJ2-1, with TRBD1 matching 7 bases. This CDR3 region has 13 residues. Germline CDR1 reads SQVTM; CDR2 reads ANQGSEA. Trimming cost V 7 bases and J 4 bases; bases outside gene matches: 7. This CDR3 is CSGRGTEYNEQFF. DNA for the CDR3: TGCAGCGGCAGGGGGACAGAATACAATGAGCAGTTCTTC.

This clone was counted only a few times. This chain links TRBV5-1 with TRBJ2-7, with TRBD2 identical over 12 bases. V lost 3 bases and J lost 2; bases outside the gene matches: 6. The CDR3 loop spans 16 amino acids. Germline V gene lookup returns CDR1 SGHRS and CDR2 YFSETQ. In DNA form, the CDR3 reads TGCGCCAGCAGCTCCGGGACTAGCGGGCCCCCCTACGAGCAGTACTTC. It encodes CASSSGTSGPPYEQYF.

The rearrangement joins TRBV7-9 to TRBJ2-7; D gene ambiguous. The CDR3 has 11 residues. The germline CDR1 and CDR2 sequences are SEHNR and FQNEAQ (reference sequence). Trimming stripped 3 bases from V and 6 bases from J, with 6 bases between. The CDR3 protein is CASSLVGEQYF. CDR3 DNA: TGTGCCAGCAGCTTGGTCGGCGAGCAGTACTTC.

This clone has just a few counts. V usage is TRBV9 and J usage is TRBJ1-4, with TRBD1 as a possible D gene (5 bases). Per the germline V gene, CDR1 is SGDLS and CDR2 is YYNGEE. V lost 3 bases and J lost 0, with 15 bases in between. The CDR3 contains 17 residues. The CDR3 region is CASSEDPTVPTNEKLFF. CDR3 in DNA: TGTGCCAGCAGCGAGGACCCGACAGTCCCAACTAATGAAAAACTGTTTTTT.

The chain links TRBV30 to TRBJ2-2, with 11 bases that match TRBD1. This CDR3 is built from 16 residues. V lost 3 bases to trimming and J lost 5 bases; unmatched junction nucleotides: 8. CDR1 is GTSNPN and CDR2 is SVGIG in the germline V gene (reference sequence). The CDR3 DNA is TGTGCCTGGAGACCTCTGGACAGGGGGCAAACCGGGGAGCTGTTTTTT. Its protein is CAWRPLDRGQTGELFF.

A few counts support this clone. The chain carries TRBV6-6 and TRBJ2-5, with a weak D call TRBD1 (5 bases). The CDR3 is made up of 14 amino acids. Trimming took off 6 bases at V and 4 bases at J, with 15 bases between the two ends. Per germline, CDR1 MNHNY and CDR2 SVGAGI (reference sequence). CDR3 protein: CASSSSRVGETQYF. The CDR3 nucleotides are TGTGCCAGCAGCTCAAGCAGGGTAGGAGAGACCCAGTACTTC.

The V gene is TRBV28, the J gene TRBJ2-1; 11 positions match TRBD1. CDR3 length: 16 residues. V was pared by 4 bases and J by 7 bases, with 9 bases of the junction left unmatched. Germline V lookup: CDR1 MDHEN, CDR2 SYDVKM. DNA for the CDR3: TGTGCCAGCAGTTCTGGGACAGGGGGACTATCTAATGAGCAGTTCTTC. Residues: CASSSGTGGLSNEQFF.

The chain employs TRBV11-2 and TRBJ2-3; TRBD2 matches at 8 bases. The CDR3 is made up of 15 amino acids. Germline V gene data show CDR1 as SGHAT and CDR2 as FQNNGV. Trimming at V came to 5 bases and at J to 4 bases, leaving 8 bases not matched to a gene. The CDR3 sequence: CASSLGASGPDTQYF. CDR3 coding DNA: TGTGCCAGCAGCCTCGGGGCTAGCGGGCCAGATACGCAGTATTTT. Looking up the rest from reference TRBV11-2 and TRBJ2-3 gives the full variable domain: EAGVAQSPRYKIIEKRQSVAFWCNPISGHATLYWYQQILGQGPKLLIQFQNNGVVDDSQLPKDRFSAERLKGVDSTLKIQPAKLEDSAVYLCASSLGASGPDTQYFGPGTRLTVL.

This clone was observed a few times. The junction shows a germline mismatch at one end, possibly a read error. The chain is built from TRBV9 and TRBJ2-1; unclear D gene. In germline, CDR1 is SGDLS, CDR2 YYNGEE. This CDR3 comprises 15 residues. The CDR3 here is CASSVQPEFYHEQFF. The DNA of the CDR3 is TGTGCCAGCAGCGTACAGCCGGAGTTCTACCATGAGCAGTTCTTC.

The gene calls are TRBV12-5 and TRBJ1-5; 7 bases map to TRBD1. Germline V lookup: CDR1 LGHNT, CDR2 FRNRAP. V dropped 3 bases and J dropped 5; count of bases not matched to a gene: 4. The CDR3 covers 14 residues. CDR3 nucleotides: TGTGCTAGTGGTTTAGGGACAGCCGATCAGCCCCAGCATTTT. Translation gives CASGLGTADQPQHF. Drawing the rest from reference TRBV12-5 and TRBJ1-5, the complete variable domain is DARVTQTPRHKVTEMGQEVTMRCQPILGHNTVFWYRQTMMQGLELLAYFRNRAPLDDSGMPKDRFSAEMPDATLATLKIQPSEPRDSAVYFCASGLGTADQPQHFGDGTRLSIL.

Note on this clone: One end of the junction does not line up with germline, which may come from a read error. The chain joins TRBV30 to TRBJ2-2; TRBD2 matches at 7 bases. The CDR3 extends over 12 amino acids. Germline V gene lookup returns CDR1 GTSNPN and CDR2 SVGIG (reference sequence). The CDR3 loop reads CARSGGAGELFF. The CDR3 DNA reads TGTGCCCGGAGTGGGGGGGCCGGGGAGCTGTTTTTT. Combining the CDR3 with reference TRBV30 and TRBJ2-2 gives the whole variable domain SQTIHQWPATLVQPVGSPLSLECTVEGTSNPNLYWYRQAAGRGLQLLFYSVGIGQISSEVPQNLSASRPQDRQFILSSKKLLLSDSGFYLCARSGGAGELFFGEGSRLTVL.

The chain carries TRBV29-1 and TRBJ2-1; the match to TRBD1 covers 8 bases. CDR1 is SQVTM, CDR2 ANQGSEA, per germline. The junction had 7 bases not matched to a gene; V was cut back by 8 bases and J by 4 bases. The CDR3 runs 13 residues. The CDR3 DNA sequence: TGCAGCACCGGACAGGGTCAATACAATGAGCAGTTCTTC. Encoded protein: CSTGQGQYNEQFF.

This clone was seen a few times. This chain's CDR3 is CASSRLAGNNEQFF. The DNA of the CDR3 is TGTGCCAGCAGCAGGCTAGCGGGGAACAATGAGCAGTTCTTC. The chain carries TRBV6-4 and TRBJ2-1; the match to TRBD2 covers 9 bases. Trimming removed 6 bases from V and 5 bases from J; junction bases left unmatched: 5. The CDR3 loop spans 14 amino acids. CDR1 MRHNA and CDR2 SNTAGT come from the germline V gene.